The 8 T cell receptor beta chains below all came from one sample that was sequenced in a study of T cell repertoires in cytomegalovirus infection. From the reads, TCRdb called clonotypes with MiXCR, one entry per CDR3 protein. The sample contains approximately 500,000 distinct CDR3 sequences, 10% to 12% of which appear only once. Sequencing input: PBMCs. The source of these receptors is a human donor in good health (CMV status not recorded). Some clones in this sample may be carry-over from other donors' samples.

This clonotype appeared many times. This sequence joins TRBV28 and TRBJ2-1; D might be TRBD1 (6 bases). Germline V gene sequence: CDR1 MDHEN, CDR2 SYDVKM. Trimming took off 6 bases at V and 3 bases at J, with 30 bases between the two ends. The CDR3 length is 20 residues. The CDR3 loop is CASSTDTGFGVYTNYNEQFF. As DNA, the CDR3 is TGTGCCAGCAGCACCGATACAGGGTTTGGGGTCTACACCAACTACAATGAGCAGTTCTTC.

This clonotype was found many times. The rearrangement links TRBV12-3 or TRBV12-4 to TRBJ1-3; D remains ambiguous. V dropped 3 bases and J dropped 1 base, with 7 bases sitting between them. The CDR3 covers 14 residues. The CDR3 region is CASSFVGSGNTIYF. In DNA, the CDR3 is TGTGCCAGCAGTTTTGTGGGGTCTGGAAACACCATATATTTT.

The chain employs TRBV9 and TRBJ1-1; a weak D match, TRBD1 (5 bases). CDR1 SGDLS and CDR2 YYNGEE come from the germline V gene. The CDR3 is 16 residues long. V was pared by 3 bases and J by 0 bases, with 15 bases between. The CDR3 loop is CASSDRGGTLNTEAFF. DNA of the CDR3: TGTGCCAGCAGCGACCGGGGGGGGACTTTGAACACTGAAGCTTTCTTT. Variable domain in full (rest from reference TRBV9 and TRBJ1-1): DSGVTQTPKHLITATGQRVTLRCSPRSGDLSVYWYQQSLDQGLQFLIQYYNGEERAKGNILERFSAQQFPDLHSELNLSSLELGDSALYFCASSDRGGTLNTEAFFGQGTRLTVV.

In this sample, this clonotype turned up many times. The gene calls are TRBV12-3 or TRBV12-4 and TRBJ2-1; the match to TRBD2 covers 8 bases. With V trimmed by 8 bases and J by 6 bases, 12 bases remained unmatched. The CDR3 consists of 15 residues. CDR3 region: CASSPPGGPGNEQFF. CDR3 coding DNA: TGTGCCAGCTCCCCCCCGGGAGGGCCGGGCAATGAGCAGTTCTTC.

This clonotype was picked up many times. This chain links TRBV10-3 with TRBJ2-5; tentatively, D is TRBD1 (5 bases). Germline V gene lookup returns CDR1 ENHRY and CDR2 SYGVKD. There are 12 residues in the CDR3. Trimming left V 11 bases short and J 5 bases short, with 15 bases between. The CDR3 DNA follows: TGTGCCTCACACGAGAAGGGGGAGACCCAGTACTTC. Protein product: CASHEKGETQYF.

This clonotype was counted at least ten times. This rearrangement joins TRBV20-1 to TRBJ2-1; 11 bases are a match to TRBD2. The junction had 8 bases not matched to a gene; V was cut back by 5 bases and J by 5 bases. CDR3 length: 15 amino acids. The V gene's germline CDR1 is DFQATT and CDR2 SNEGSKA (reference sequence). The CDR3 bases are TGCAGTGCTCCTAGCGGGGGGACTTACCACAATGAGCAGTTCTTC. Protein sequence: CSAPSGGTYHNEQFF.

This chain uses TRBV20-1 with TRBJ2-3; 8 positions match TRBD2. The CDR3 totals 13 residues. In germline, CDR1 is DFQATT, CDR2 SNEGSKA (reference sequence). The CDR3: CSCGGGSTDTQYF. DNA of the CDR3: TGCAGCTGCGGCGGGGGGAGCACAGATACGCAGTATTTT.

Concerning this clonotype: This sequence may be a read error, since a much larger clone differs from it by one base. The final CDR3 position lacks the conserved phenylalanine or tryptophan, pointing to a likely read error. This rearrangement joins TRBV5-4 to TRBJ2-7; 8 positions match TRBD1. CDR1 is SGHNT and CDR2 is YYREEE in the germline V gene (reference sequence). The V gene end was trimmed by 0 bases and the J gene end by 4 bases; junction bases not matched to a gene: 3. The CDR3 spans 14 residues. CDR3 region: CASSLDQGAYEQYY. In DNA, the CDR3 is TGTGCCAGCAGCTTGGATCAGGGGGCGTACGAGCAGTACTAC.